These 22 T cell receptor beta chains were all obtained from the same sample, sequenced in a study of glioma-infiltrating T cells. Amplification of TCR alpha and beta CDR3 regions from RNA used iRepertoire nested multiplex PCR. One entry per CDR3 protein results from TCRdb running MiXCR on the multiplex PCR reads. The sample lists more than 350,000 distinct CDR3 sequences, around 45% seen once, with around 12% in the top ten. The sequenced sample was glioma tissue, nonneoplastic brain tissue, or PBMCs (not recorded which). The receptors were gathered from a human donor with low-grade glioma or glioblastoma, undergoing nonglioma brain surgery, or in good health (not recorded which).

In the case of this clonotype: Germline is not matched at one junction end, which may reflect a read error. The DNA for the CDR3 is TGCAGTGCTACGGACAGGGTTGGGTCAGATGCGCAGTATTTT. Residues: CSATDRVGSDAQYF. This chain uses TRBV20-1 with TRBJ2-3; 8 positions match TRBD1. The CDR3 is 14 residues long. Looked up from germline, CDR1 is DFQATT and CDR2 is SNEGSKA (reference sequence).

On this clonotype itself: Being one base from a much bigger clone, this may be a read error. V gene TRBV6-8 combines with J gene TRBJ1-5, with D possibly TRBD1 on 5 matching bases. Germline loops: CDR1 MNHGY, CDR2 SAAAGT. CDR3 length: 14 amino acids. Trimming left V 11 bases short and J 0 bases short, with 14 bases between. The CDR3 here is CAAAGRPSNQPQHF. The DNA of the CDR3 is TGTGCCGCAGCGGGACGCCCTAGCAATCAGCCCCAGCATTTT.

The V and J genes are TRBV2 and TRBJ1-1; the match to TRBD1 covers 8 bases. V shed 7 bases, J shed 1 base, and the junction held 11 bases outside the gene matches. This CDR3 spans 16 amino acids. The germline gives CDR1 SNHLY, CDR2 FYNNEI. The CDR3 sequence is CASKRAGGEGNTEAFF. The DNA of the CDR3 is TGTGCCAGCAAACGTGCAGGGGGCGAGGGGAACACTGAAGCTTTCTTT.

As regards this clonotype: One end of the junction is discordant with germline, which a read error may explain. The chain combines TRBV24-1 with TRBJ2-3; no reliable D call. Per germline, CDR1 KGHDR and CDR2 SFDVKD. The CDR3 consists of 11 residues. This CDR3 is CVTSESDTHYF. The CDR3 nucleotides read TGTGTCACCAGCGAATCAGATACGCATTATTTT.

In the case of this clonotype: This sequence may be a read error, since a much larger clone differs from it by one base. This rearrangement joins TRBV6-6 to TRBJ1-1, with a weak D call TRBD1 (5 bases). The CDR3 is 13 residues long. Trimming cost V 7 bases and J 4 bases, with 13 bases left between them. CDR1 and CDR2 from the germline V gene are MNHNY and SVGAGI (reference sequence). CDR3 coding DNA: TGTGCCAGCACGAGCAGGGAGGCCACTGAAGCTTTCTTT. This gives the protein CASTSREATEAFF.

Concerning this clonotype itself: An end of the junction differs from the germline gene, which may be a read error. The CDR3 DNA reads as TGTACCAGCAGTTTATCTCAGGGACACGCCTACGAGCAGTACTTC. It codes for CTSSLSQGHAYEQYF. The rearrangement links TRBV28 to TRBJ2-7; D is possibly TRBD1 (6 bases). CDR1 and CDR2 from the germline V gene are MDHEN and SYDVKM. The CDR3 covers 15 residues.

This clonotype has more than one count but fewer than ten. This sequence joins TRBV11-1 and TRBJ2-1; TRBD2 might be the D (6 bases). Trimming removed 8 bases at V and 2 bases at J, with 13 bases between. Germline-derived CDR1 and CDR2 are SGHAT and FQDESV (reference sequence). The CDR3 is 14 amino acids. CDR3 loop: CASRRSGAYNEQFF. CDR3 DNA: TGTGCCAGCCGCCGGTCGGGAGCCTACAATGAGCAGTTCTTC.

This rearrangement joins TRBV9 to TRBJ2-7; 8 nucleotides match TRBD1. Germline V gene sequence: CDR1 SGDLS, CDR2 YYNGEE. The length of the CDR3 is 14 residues. After removal of 3 bases from V and 3 bases from J, the junction contained 5 bases not matched to a gene. The CDR3 reads CASSALDRGYEQYF. The CDR3 nucleotides are TGTGCCAGCAGCGCCTTAGACAGGGGCTACGAGCAGTACTTC.

This clonotype was counted a few times. V is TRBV20-1 and J is TRBJ2-2; TRBD2 matches 14 bases. The trim removed 7 bases at V and 2 bases at J, leaving 9 bases unmatched. There are 17 residues in the CDR3. Germline CDR1 reads DFQATT; CDR2 reads SNEGSKA (reference sequence). In nucleotides, the CDR3 is TGCAGTGTTCGCCGACTAGCGGGAGGGCCTAACACCGGGGAGCTGTTTTTT. The encoded protein is CSVRRLAGGPNTGELFF.

The chain employs TRBV7-2 and TRBJ2-3; either TRBD1 or TRBD2 may fit D (5 bases each). Trimming shortened V by 4 bases and J by 1 base, and 12 bases separated the two germline ends. Germline V gives CDR1 SGHTA, CDR2 FQGNSA. The CDR3 runs 15 residues. The CDR3 DNA reads as TGTGCCAGCAGCTCGACAGCGGTACGCACAGATACGCAGTATTTT. This gives the protein CASSSTAVRTDTQYF.

The chain combines TRBV20-1 with TRBJ1-4; no clear D. There are 14 residues in the CDR3. The germline gives CDR1 DFQATT, CDR2 SNEGSKA (reference sequence). Trimming removed 3 bases from V and 0 bases from J, with 8 bases in between. The CDR3 DNA sequence: TGCAGTGCTAGCGTTAAGGCAACTAATGAAAAACTGTTTTTT. It encodes CSASVKATNEKLFF.

In this sample, this clonotype turned up a few times. This CDR3 is CSAEVGQRTDTQYF. CDR3 nucleotides: TGCAGTGCTGAGGTGGGACAACGCACAGATACGCAGTATTTT. The chain links TRBV20-1 to TRBJ2-3, with D possibly matching TRBD1 (6 bases). CDR1 and CDR2 from the germline V gene are DFQATT and SNEGSKA (reference sequence). V was trimmed by 5 bases and J by 1 base, leaving 13 bases between them. This CDR3 is built from 14 residues.

The V and J genes are TRBV5-1 and TRBJ2-3, with D unresolved. V was trimmed by 1 base and J by 4 bases, leaving 10 bases between them. Germline V gene lookup returns CDR1 SGHRS and CDR2 YFSETQ. There are 14 residues in the CDR3. The CDR3 nucleotides read TGCGCCAGCAGCTTGTCTGACTCCCCAGATACGCAGTATTTT. Its protein product is CASSLSDSPDTQYF.

V and J are TRBV7-9 and TRBJ2-1; TRBD2 matches at 11 bases. With 3 bases clipped from V and 8 bases from J, the junction kept 6 bases outside the gene matches. Germline CDR1 is SEHNR and CDR2 is FQNEAQ (reference sequence). The CDR3 is 15 amino acids. CDR3 in DNA: TGTGCCAGCAGCTTTAGCGGGAGGGCCCTCGATGAGCAGTTCTTC. Protein: CASSFSGRALDEQFF.

This clonotype was seen only a few times. The chain is built from TRBV20-1 and TRBJ2-2; 8 positions match TRBD1. CDR3 length equals 15 residues. J was trimmed by 0 bases and V by 3 bases; bases with no gene match: 3. Germline-derived CDR1 and CDR2 are DFQATT and SNEGSKA (reference sequence). This CDR3 is CSARPGGANTGELFF. In nucleotides, the CDR3 is TGCAGTGCTAGGCCAGGGGGCGCGAACACCGGGGAGCTGTTTTTT.

This clonotype was seen only a few times. The chain recombines TRBV28 with TRBJ2-7, with TRBD1 matching 9 bases. Trimming removed 5 bases from V and 3 bases from J; junction bases left unmatched: 8. The CDR3 spans 15 residues. Germline V CDR1 and CDR2: MDHEN, SYDVKM. CDR3 sequence: CASSAGTGLNYEQYF. The CDR3 DNA follows: TGTGCCAGCAGTGCAGGGACAGGGCTCAACTACGAGCAGTACTTC.

This clonotype has a single count. This could be a read error, since a much larger clone is one nucleotide away. V gene TRBV27 combines with J gene TRBJ2-1, with 9 bases matching TRBD2. The germline CDR1 and CDR2 sequences are MNHEY and SMNVEV (reference sequence). The CDR3 is 15 amino acids. For the CDR3, the DNA is TGTGCCAGCTCTCCGCTAGCGGGATTCCAGAATGAGCAGTTATTC. Translating gives CASSPLAGFQNEQLF.

The gene calls are TRBV28 and TRBJ2-2; D possibly corresponds to TRBD1 (5 bases). CDR1 MDHEN and CDR2 SYDVKM come from the germline V gene. V was cut by 3 bases and J by 6 bases, with 20 bases left in between. The CDR3 runs 17 residues. The CDR3 loop reads CASSFPYRSRYAGELFF. As DNA, the CDR3 is TGTGCCAGCAGTTTCCCTTACAGGAGTCGGTACGCCGGGGAGCTGTTTTTT.

This clonotype was picked up a small number of times. Here the CDR3 reads CASSQAATGWGTEAFF. In nucleotides, the CDR3 is TGCGCCAGCAGCCAAGCGGCTACAGGGTGGGGCACTGAAGCTTTCTTT. The rearrangement joins TRBV4-1 to TRBJ1-1, with D perhaps matching TRBD1 (6 bases). V was shortened by 1 base and J by 4 bases, with 16 bases between the two germline ends. Germline V gene data show CDR1 as MGHRA and CDR2 as YSYEKL. The CDR3 runs to 16 residues.

This clonotype was found many times. The J gene is TRBJ2-7, the V gene TRBV28, with D tentatively TRBD1 (6 bases). This CDR3 contains 15 residues. V shed 2 bases and J shed 0 bases, with 11 bases lying between them. Per the germline V gene, CDR1 is MDHEN and CDR2 is SYDVKM. CDR3 nucleotides: TGTGCCAGCAGTTTAGCCGGGACACCCTCCTACGAGCAGTACTTC. Translated: CASSLAGTPSYEQYF.

Comments on this clonotype: At one boundary the junction diverges from the germline segment, which might be a read error. The chain joins TRBV20-1 to TRBJ2-1, with D unresolved. Per the germline V gene, CDR1 is DFQATT and CDR2 is SNEGSKA (reference sequence). The CDR3 runs to 11 residues. In DNA, the CDR3 is TGCAGTGCTAGAGGTCTGGGTGAGGAGTTCTTC. It codes for CSARGLGEEFF.

Turning to this clonotype: A single base separates this from a much larger clone, so it may be a read error. The V and J genes are TRBV20-1 and TRBJ1-1; 9 positions match TRBD1. Per germline, CDR1 DFQATT and CDR2 SNEGSKA (reference sequence). This CDR3 contains 13 residues. V lost 8 bases and J lost 4; bases outside the gene matches: 8. CDR3 DNA: TGCAGTACCAGGACAGGGGACGGCACTGAAGCTTTCTTT. Protein product: CSTRTGDGTEAFF.